These T cell receptor beta chains were read from a single sample in a study of blood T cell repertoires in COVID-19. Data came from immunoSEQ multiplex PCR; TCRdb stores just in-frame clones and leaves some out. Here the sample spans about 160,000 clones, 80% to 90% being singletons. The sequenced material came from peripheral blood. These receptors came from a man in his 70s with acute or convalescent COVID-19. The CDR3 runs from the conserved cysteine through the conserved F or W. D genes are given only for firm matches. The listing skips clone size in some rows; elsewhere it reads once, few, many or a size class.

clone size: once; V gene: TRBV5-1; D gene: TRBD1; J gene: TRBJ2-3; CDR3 protein: CASSLPDRARTDTQYF; CDR3 DNA: TGCGCCAGCAGCTTGCCGGACAGGGCCAGGACAGATACGCAGTATTTT
clone size: NA; V gene: TRBV28; D gene: NA; J gene: TRBJ2-7; CDR3 protein: CASRRAGSSYEQYF; CDR3 DNA: TGTGCCAGCAGACGTGCCGGGAGCAGTTACGAGCAGTACTTC
clone size: NA; V gene: TRBV27; D gene: TRBD1; J gene: TRBJ2-2; CDR3 protein: CASSLSGGAEAGELFF; CDR3 DNA: TGTGCCAGCAGTTTATCAGGGGGCGCAGAGGCCGGGGAGCTGTTTTTT
clone size: NA; V gene: TRBV6-5; D gene: TRBD1; J gene: TRBJ2-3; CDR3 protein: CASRGTGTSTDTQYF; CDR3 DNA: TGTGCCAGCAGAGGGACAGGGACCAGCACAGATACGCAGTATTTT
clone size: NA; V gene: TRBV28; D gene: NA; J gene: TRBJ2-2; CDR3 protein: CASIEGGGGPGELFF; CDR3 DNA: TGTGCCAGCATCGAGGGCGGAGGGGGCCCGGGGGAGCTGTTTTTT
clone size: NA; V gene: TRBV5-4; D gene: TRBD1; J gene: TRBJ2-1; CDR3 protein: CASSSEPDRGYNEQFF; CDR3 DNA: TGTGCCAGCAGTTCCGAGCCGGACAGGGGGTACAATGAGCAGTTCTTC
clone size: once; V gene: TRBV5-1; D gene: NA; J gene: TRBJ1-1; CDR3 protein: CASSLVREGTEAFF; CDR3 DNA: TGCGCCAGCAGCTTGGTGAGGGAGGGCACTGAAGCTTTCTTT
clone size: NA; V gene: TRBV5-1; D gene: TRBD1; J gene: TRBJ2-1; CDR3 protein: CASSLDGTGGYNEQFF; CDR3 DNA: TGCGCCAGCAGCTTGGACGGGACAGGGGGCTATAATGAGCAGTTCTTC
clone size: NA; V gene: TRBV28; D gene: TRBD1; J gene: TRBJ1-5; CDR3 protein: CASGTGNSNQPQHF; CDR3 DNA: TGTGCCAGCGGGACAGGGAATAGCAATCAGCCCCAGCATTTT
clone size: NA; V gene: TRBV7-9; D gene: NA; J gene: TRBJ1-1; CDR3 protein: CASSLYQGRDTEAFF; CDR3 DNA: TGTGCCAGCAGCTTATATCAGGGAAGGGACACTGAAGCTTTCTTT
clone size: NA; V gene: TRBV29-1; D gene: TRBD1; J gene: TRBJ1-2; CDR3 protein: CSVGGTDGYGYTF; CDR3 DNA: TGCAGCGTTGGGGGGACAGACGGCTATGGCTACACCTTC
clone size: NA; V gene: TRBV19; D gene: NA; J gene: TRBJ2-3; CDR3 protein: CASSPRAGTDTQYF; CDR3 DNA: TGTGCCAGTAGTCCCAGGGCGGGGACAGATACGCAGTATTTT
clone size: NA; V gene: TRBV19; D gene: TRBD1; J gene: TRBJ2-3; CDR3 protein: CASSTRDSSTDTQYF; CDR3 DNA: TGTGCCAGTAGTACCCGGGACAGTAGCACAGATACGCAGTATTTT
clone size: NA; V gene: TRBV19; D gene: NA; J gene: TRBJ2-2; CDR3 protein: CASSIPTGAMGTGELFF; CDR3 DNA: TGTGCCAGTAGTATCCCGACGGGAGCCATGGGCACCGGGGAGCTGTTTTTT
clone size: NA; V gene: TRBV10-2; D gene: TRBD1; J gene: TRBJ1-3; CDR3 protein: CASSVDRVSGNTIYF; CDR3 DNA: TGCGCCAGCAGTGTGGACAGGGTCTCTGGAAACACCATATATTTT
clone size: NA; V gene: TRBV2; D gene: TRBD1; J gene: TRBJ1-5; CDR3 protein: CASRDGQGVRNQPQHF; CDR3 DNA: TGTGCCAGTAGAGACGGGCAGGGGGTAAGGAATCAGCCCCAGCATTTT
clone size: NA; V gene: TRBV5-1; D gene: TRBD1; J gene: TRBJ2-7; CDR3 protein: CASSLTGTGRYEQYF; CDR3 DNA: TGCGCCAGCAGCTTGACTGGGACAGGAAGGTACGAGCAGTACTTC
clone size: NA; V gene: TRBV19; D gene: TRBD2; J gene: TRBJ2-1; CDR3 protein: CASSIAPPVFLAGEGNEQFF; CDR3 DNA: TGTGCCAGTAGTATAGCCCCTCCAGTATTCCTAGCGGGAGAAGGAAATGAGCAGTTCTTC
clone size: NA; V gene: TRBV11-2; D gene: NA; J gene: TRBJ2-3; CDR3 protein: CASSRRSGGDTQYF; CDR3 DNA: TGTGCCAGCAGCCGACGCTCTGGGGGGGATACGCAGTATTTT
clone size: NA; V gene: TRBV7-9; D gene: NA; J gene: TRBJ1-4; CDR3 protein: CASSLSVTGQLFF; CDR3 DNA: TGTGCCAGCAGTCTTAGCGTGACGGGCCAACTGTTTTTT
clone size: NA; V gene: TRBV6-5; D gene: NA; J gene: TRBJ1-6; CDR3 protein: CASSSFPQGWSPLHF; CDR3 DNA: TGTGCCAGCAGTTCCTTCCCGCAGGGTTGGTCACCCCTCCACTTT
clone size: few; V gene: TRBV5-1; D gene: NA; J gene: TRBJ2-7; CDR3 protein: CASSLESLSYEQYF; CDR3 DNA: TGCGCCAGCAGCTTGGAATCCCTCTCCTACGAGCAGTACTTC
clone size: NA; V gene: TRBV11-2; D gene: NA; J gene: TRBJ1-2; CDR3 protein: CASSLGGNYGYTF; CDR3 DNA: TGTGCCAGCAGCCTCGGGGGGAACTATGGCTACACCTTC
clone size: NA; V gene: TRBV7-9; D gene: NA; J gene: TRBJ2-1; CDR3 protein: CASSHLQGRGIQEKFF; CDR3 DNA: TGTGCCAGCAGCCACCTACAGGGTCGGGGAATACAAGAGAAGTTCTTC
clone size: NA; V gene: TRBV19; D gene: TRBD2; J gene: TRBJ2-7; CDR3 protein: CASSMKLAGGGSYEQYF; CDR3 DNA: TGTGCCAGTAGTATGAAACTAGCGGGGGGCGGATCCTACGAGCAGTACTTC
clone size: NA; V gene: TRBV4-2; D gene: NA; J gene: TRBJ2-1; CDR3 protein: CASSQVLAYNEQFF; CDR3 DNA: TGTGCCAGCAGCCAAGTACTAGCCTACAATGAGCAGTTCTTC
clone size: NA; V gene: TRBV29-1; D gene: TRBD1; J gene: TRBJ2-2; CDR3 protein: CSVGTGVPGELFF; CDR3 DNA: TGCAGCGTTGGAACAGGGGTGCCCGGGGAGCTGTTTTTT
clone size: NA; V gene: TRBV11-3; D gene: NA; J gene: TRBJ2-3; CDR3 protein: CASSLGASTDTQYF; CDR3 DNA: TGTGCCAGCAGCTTGGGAGCTAGCACAGATACGCAGTATTTT
clone size: NA; V gene: TRBV5-1; D gene: TRBD2; J gene: TRBJ2-5; CDR3 protein: CATAVAGPQETQYF; CDR3 DNA: TGCGCCACCGCGGTAGCGGGCCCCCAAGAGACCCAGTACTTC
clone size: NA; V gene: TRBV7-9; D gene: TRBD2; J gene: TRBJ2-1; CDR3 protein: CASSLSASGPHNEQFF; CDR3 DNA: TGTGCCAGCAGCTTATCAGCTAGCGGGCCTCACAATGAGCAGTTCTTC
clone size: NA; V gene: TRBV11-2; D gene: TRBD1; J gene: TRBJ2-7; CDR3 protein: CASSARQGAYEQYF; CDR3 DNA: TGTGCCAGCAGCGCCCGACAGGGCGCCTACGAGCAGTACTTC
clone size: NA; V gene: TRBV2; D gene: NA; J gene: TRBJ2-2; CDR3 protein: CASSETRRTGELFF; CDR3 DNA: TGTGCCAGCAGTGAGACTAGACGCACCGGGGAGCTGTTTTTT
clone size: NA; V gene: TRBV19; D gene: NA; J gene: TRBJ2-1; CDR3 protein: CASSISSYNEQFF; CDR3 DNA: TGTGCCAGTAGTATCTCCTCCTACAATGAGCAGTTCTTC
clone size: NA; V gene: TRBV19; D gene: TRBD2; J gene: TRBJ2-5; CDR3 protein: CASSIQRGTQETQYF; CDR3 DNA: TGTGCCAGTAGTATCCAGCGGGGTACCCAAGAGACCCAGTACTTC
clone size: NA; V gene: TRBV28; D gene: TRBD2; J gene: TRBJ2-7; CDR3 protein: CASSLRWAGDEQYF; CDR3 DNA: TGTGCCAGCAGTCTCCGGTGGGCGGGAGACGAGCAGTACTTC
clone size: NA; V gene: TRBV27; D gene: TRBD2; J gene: TRBJ2-7; CDR3 protein: CASILRGPGLASYEQYF; CDR3 DNA: TGTGCCAGCATTTTAAGGGGTCCGGGACTAGCGTCTTACGAGCAGTACTTC
clone size: NA; V gene: TRBV14; D gene: TRBD1; J gene: TRBJ1-5; CDR3 protein: CASSQGQGAQPQHF; CDR3 DNA: TGTGCCAGCAGCCAAGGACAGGGAGCTCAGCCCCAGCATTTT
clone size: NA; V gene: TRBV7-2; D gene: TRBD2; J gene: TRBJ2-5; CDR3 protein: CASSPRTSGVRGETQYF; CDR3 DNA: TGTGCCAGCAGTCCTCGGACTAGCGGGGTCCGAGGAGAGACCCAGTACTTC
clone size: NA; V gene: TRBV29-1; D gene: NA; J gene: TRBJ2-1; CDR3 protein: CSVIPGAGEQFF; CDR3 DNA: TGCAGCGTCATTCCGGGTGCGGGTGAGCAGTTCTTC
clone size: NA; V gene: TRBV7-9; D gene: TRBD2; J gene: TRBJ2-5; CDR3 protein: CASSSGTSGRGGQETQYF; CDR3 DNA: TGTGCCAGCAGCTCCGGGACTAGCGGGAGGGGGGGCCAAGAGACCCAGTACTTC
clone size: NA; V gene: TRBV7-7; D gene: TRBD1; J gene: TRBJ2-2; CDR3 protein: CASSLGQGGNTGELFF; CDR3 DNA: TGTGCTAGCAGCTTAGGACAGGGCGGGAACACCGGGGAGCTGTTTTTT
clone size: NA; V gene: TRBV28; D gene: TRBD2; J gene: TRBJ2-7; CDR3 protein: CASSFPSLAGRLSEQYF; CDR3 DNA: TGTGCCAGCAGTTTCCCCTCTCTAGCGGGGAGGCTTAGCGAGCAGTACTTC
clone size: NA; V gene: TRBV4-3; D gene: NA; J gene: TRBJ2-3; CDR3 protein: CASSQAADRRGDTQYF; CDR3 DNA: TGCGCCAGCAGCCAAGCTGCGGACAGACGAGGAGATACGCAGTATTTT
clone size: NA; V gene: TRBV7-8; D gene: TRBD2; J gene: TRBJ2-7; CDR3 protein: CASSRWTSFSYEQYF; CDR3 DNA: TGTGCCAGCAGCCGGTGGACTAGTTTCTCCTACGAGCAGTACTTC